One TCR beta chain is described in this entry. TCRdb keeps only in-frame clones here, not all; method: immunoSEQ multiplex PCR. The table has 55,000 to 70,000 clones, 92% seen once. Trimming left V 5 bases short and J 4 bases short, with 9 bases between. CDR1 and CDR2 from the germline V gene are SEHNR and FQNEAQ (reference sequence). There are 12 residues in the CDR3. This sample was taken from a study of T cell changes during pregnancy in multiple sclerosis. This TCR was recovered from a female donor in good health, enrolled as a control in a pregnancy study. V gene TRBV7-9 combines with J gene TRBJ2-7, with D uncertain. The sequencing used peripheral blood, collected in the second trimester of pregnancy. CDR3 DNA sequence: TGTGCCAGCAGCGCAGAATCTTACGAGCAGTACTTC. Amino acid sequence: CASSAESYEQYF.